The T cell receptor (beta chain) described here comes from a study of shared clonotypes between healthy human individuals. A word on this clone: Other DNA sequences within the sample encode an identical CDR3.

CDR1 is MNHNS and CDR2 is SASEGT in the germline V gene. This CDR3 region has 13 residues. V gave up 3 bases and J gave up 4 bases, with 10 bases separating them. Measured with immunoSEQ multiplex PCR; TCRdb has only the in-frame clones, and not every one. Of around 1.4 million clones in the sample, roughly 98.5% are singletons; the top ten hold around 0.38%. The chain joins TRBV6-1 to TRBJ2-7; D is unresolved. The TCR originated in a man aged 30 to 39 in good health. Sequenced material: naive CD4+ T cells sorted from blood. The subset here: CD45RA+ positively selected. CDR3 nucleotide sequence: TGTGCCAGCAGTGAGAGTAGCCCTTACGAGCAGTACTTC. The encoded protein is CASSESSPYEQYF.